This T cell receptor beta chain was sequenced during a study of T cell changes during pregnancy in multiple sclerosis. Sequenced by immunoSEQ multiplex PCR; TCRdb stores in-frame clones only, minus some. Among under 65,000 clones listed, over 90% were seen once. The germline V gene encodes CDR1 MNHEY and CDR2 SVGAGI. Trimming removed 7 bases from V and 8 bases from J; junction bases left unmatched: 5. The CDR3 is made up of 13 amino acids. The rearrangement joins TRBV6-5 to TRBJ2-1; TRBD1 matches at 10 bases. The sequence derives from a female donor with multiple sclerosis, enrolled in a pregnancy study. The specimen was CD8+ T cells from peripheral blood mononuclear cells, collected in the third trimester of pregnancy. Written as DNA, the CDR3 is TGTGCCAGCAACCAGGACAGGGGGTATGAGCAGTTCTTC. Encoded protein: CASNQDRGYEQFF.